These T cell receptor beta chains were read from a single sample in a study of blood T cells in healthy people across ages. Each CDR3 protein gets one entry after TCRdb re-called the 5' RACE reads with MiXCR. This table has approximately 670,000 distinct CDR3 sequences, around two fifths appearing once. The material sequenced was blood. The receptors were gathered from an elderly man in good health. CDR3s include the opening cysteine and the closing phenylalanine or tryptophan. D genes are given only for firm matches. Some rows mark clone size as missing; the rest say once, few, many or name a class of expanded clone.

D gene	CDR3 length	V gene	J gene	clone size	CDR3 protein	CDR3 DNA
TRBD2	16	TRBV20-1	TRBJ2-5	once	CSANTVASGNQETQYF	TGCAGTGCCAACACGGTGGCTAGCGGGAACCAAGAGACCCAGTACTTC
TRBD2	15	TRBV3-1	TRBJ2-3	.	CASSQVSGSLDTQYF	TGTGCCAGCAGCCAAGTAAGCGGGAGTTTAGATACGCAGTATTTT
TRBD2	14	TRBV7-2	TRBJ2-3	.	CATSGGLAEDTQYF	TGTGCCACGTCGGGGGGACTAGCGGAAGATACGCAGTATTTT
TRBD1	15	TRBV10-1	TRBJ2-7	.	CASSDPGQGLYEQYF	TGCGCCAGCAGTGATCCGGGACAGGGACTCTACGAGCAGTACTTC
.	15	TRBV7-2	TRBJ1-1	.	CASSFRSGLNTEAFF	TGTGCCAGCAGCTTTCGGAGTGGGCTGAACACTGAAGCTTTCTTT
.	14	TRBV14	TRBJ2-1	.	CASSHPIGYNEQFF	TGTGCCAGCAGCCATCCTATTGGATACAATGAGCAGTTCTTC
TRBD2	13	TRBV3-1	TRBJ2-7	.	CASSARTSGLEYF	TGTGCCAGCAGCGCAAGGACTAGCGGTTTGGAGTACTTC
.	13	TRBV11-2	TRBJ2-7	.	CASSFLASYEQYF	TGTGCCAGCAGCTTTTTGGCTTCCTACGAGCAGTACTTC
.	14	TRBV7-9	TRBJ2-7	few	CASSLASRADEQYF	TGTGCCAGCAGCTTAGCATCCAGGGCCGACGAGCAGTACTTC
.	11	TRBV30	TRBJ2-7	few	CAWSGGYEQYF	TGTGCCTGGAGTGGGGGGTACGAGCAGTACTTC
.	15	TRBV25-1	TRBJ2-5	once	CASSEWQGSRETQYF	TGTGCCAGCAGTGAATGGCAGGGCAGTCGAGAGACCCAGTACTTC
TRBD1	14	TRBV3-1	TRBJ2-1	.	CASSQGGQSGEQFF	TGTGCCAGCAGCCAAGGGGGACAGTCGGGGGAGCAGTTCTTC
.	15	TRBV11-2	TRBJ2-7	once	CASSLITGAGYEQYF	TGTGCCAGCAGCTTGATAACAGGGGCGGGGTACGAGCAGTACTTC
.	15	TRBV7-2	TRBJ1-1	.	CASSATTVVGPEAFF	TGTGCCAGCAGCGCGACCACGGTTGTGGGGCCTGAAGCTTTCTTT
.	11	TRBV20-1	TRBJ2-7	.	CSGNEGETQYF	TGCAGTGGTAATGAGGGGGAAACCCAGTACTTC
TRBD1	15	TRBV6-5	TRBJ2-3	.	CASSYRDRGPDTQYF	TGTGCCAGCAGTTACAGGGACAGGGGGCCTGATACGCAGTATTTT
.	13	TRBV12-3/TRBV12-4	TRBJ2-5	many	CASSIIGQRRQYF	TGTGCCAGCAGTATTATTGGACAGCGGCGGCAGTACTTC
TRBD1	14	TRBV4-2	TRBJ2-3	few	CASSQPGQFPAQYF	TGTGCCAGCAGCCAACCGGGACAGTTCCCGGCGCAGTATTTT
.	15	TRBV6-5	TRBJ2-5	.	CASSRGGTFKETQYF	TGTGCCAGCAGCCGAGGCGGGACGTTCAAAGAGACCCAGTACTTC
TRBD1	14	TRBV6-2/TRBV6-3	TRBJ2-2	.	CASWSGTGYGELFF	TGTGCCAGCTGGTCCGGGACAGGGTACGGGGAGCTGTTTTTT
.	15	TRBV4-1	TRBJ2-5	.	CASSQGGGGSETQYF	TGCGCCAGCAGCCAAGGGGGAGGGGGCAGTGAGACCCAGTACTTC
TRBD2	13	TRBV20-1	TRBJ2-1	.	CSARQTSGNEQFF	TGCAGTGCTCGGCAGACTAGCGGCAATGAGCAGTTCTTC
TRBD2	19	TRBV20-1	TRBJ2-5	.	CSARGILGLAGANQETQYF	TGCAGTGCTAGAGGCATCTTAGGACTAGCGGGGGCGAACCAAGAGACCCAGTACTTC
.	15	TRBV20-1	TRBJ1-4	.	CSASKGGVSSEKLFF	TGCAGTGCTAGTAAGGGTGGGGTGTCGAGTGAAAAACTGTTTTTT
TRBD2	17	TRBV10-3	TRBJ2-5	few	CAISGSVPSGIGETQYF	TGTGCCATCAGTGGTTCGGTGCCTAGCGGGATTGGGGAGACCCAGTACTTC
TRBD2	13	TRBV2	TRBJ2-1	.	CASSEVIAGEQFF	TGTGCCAGCAGTGAAGTGATAGCGGGAGAGCAGTTCTTC
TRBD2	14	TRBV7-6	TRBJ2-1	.	CASSFVREGNEQFF	TGTGCCAGCAGCTTTGTGAGGGAGGGGAATGAGCAGTTCTTC
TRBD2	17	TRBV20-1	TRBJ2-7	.	CSAIEGTSGRIRYEQYF	TGCAGTGCTATAGAGGGGACTAGCGGGAGGATTCGCTACGAGCAGTACTTC
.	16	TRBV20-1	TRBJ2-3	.	CSARDRRAAFTDTQYF	TGCAGTGCTAGAGATAGGCGGGCGGCCTTCACAGATACGCAGTATTTT
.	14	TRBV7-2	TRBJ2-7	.	CASSLDPHGNEQYF	TGTGCCAGCAGCTTAGACCCCCACGGCAACGAGCAGTACTTC
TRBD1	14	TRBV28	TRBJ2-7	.	CASGGTVDVNEQYF	TGTGCCAGCGGTGGGACAGTCGATGTTAACGAGCAGTACTTC
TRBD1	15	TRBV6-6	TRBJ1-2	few	CASSTSPGQNYGYTF	TGTGCCAGCAGCACTTCCCCGGGACAGAACTATGGCTACACCTTC
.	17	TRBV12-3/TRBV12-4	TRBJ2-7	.	CASSSTTVAGGNYEQYF	TGTGCCAGCAGTTCCACTACAGTGGCAGGGGGGAACTACGAGCAGTACTTC
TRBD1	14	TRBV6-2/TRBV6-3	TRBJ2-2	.	CASSPTGLGGELFF	TGTGCCAGCAGTCCGACAGGGTTAGGCGGGGAGCTGTTTTTT
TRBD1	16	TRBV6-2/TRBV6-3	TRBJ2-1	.	CASGRSRTGGGNEQFF	TGTGCCAGCGGAAGATCACGGACAGGGGGCGGGAATGAGCAGTTCTTC
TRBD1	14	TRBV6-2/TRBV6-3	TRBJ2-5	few	CASSIGGPQETQYF	TGTGCCAGCAGCATAGGGGGCCCCCAGGAGACCCAGTACTTC
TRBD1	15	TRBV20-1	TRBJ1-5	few	CSARETGTANQPQHF	TGCAGTGCTAGAGAAACCGGGACAGCAAATCAGCCCCAGCATTTT
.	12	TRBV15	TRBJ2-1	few	CATSRDRVEQFF	TGTGCCACCAGCAGAGACAGGGTTGAGCAGTTCTTC
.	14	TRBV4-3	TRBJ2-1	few	CASSQDFVRNEQFF	TGCGCCAGCAGCCAAGATTTTGTCCGCAATGAGCAGTTCTTC
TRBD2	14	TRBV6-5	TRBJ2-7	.	CASRGEGTYNEQYF	TGTGCCAGCAGGGGGGAGGGGACCTACAATGAGCAGTACTTC
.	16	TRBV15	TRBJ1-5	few	CATSRILGGLNQPQHF	TGTGCCACCAGCAGAATCCTAGGGGGTCTTAATCAGCCCCAGCATTTT
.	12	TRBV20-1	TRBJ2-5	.	CSASLTYNEQYF	TGCAGTGCTAGCCTGACGTACAATGAGCAGTACTTC
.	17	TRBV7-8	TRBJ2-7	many	CASSIFGRTQSSYEQYF	TGTGCCAGCAGCATATTCGGACGGACACAGAGCTCCTACGAGCAGTACTTC
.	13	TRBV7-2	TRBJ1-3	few	CASSTGPGNTIYF	TGTGCCAGCAGCACGGGCCCTGGAAACACCATATATTTT
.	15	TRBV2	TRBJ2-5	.	CTTSREIQSQETQYF	TGTACCACCTCAAGGGAAATACAATCACAAGAGACCCAGTACTTC
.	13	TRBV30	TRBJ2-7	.	CAWSGRGDYEQYF	TGTGCCTGGAGTGGCCGAGGGGATTACGAGCAGTACTTC
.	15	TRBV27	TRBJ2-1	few	CASSPRALIGNEQFF	TGTGCCAGCAGTCCCCGGGCCCTAATCGGCAATGAGCAGTTCTTC
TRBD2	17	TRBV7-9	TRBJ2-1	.	CASSLAGTSGIQETQFF	TGTGCCAGCAGCTTAGCTGGGACTAGCGGGATCCAAGAGACCCAGTTCTTC
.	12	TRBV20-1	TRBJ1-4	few	CSATTRVEKLFF	TGCAGTGCCACCACGAGGGTTGAAAAACTGTTTTTT
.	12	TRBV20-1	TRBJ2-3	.	CSARTGGDTQYF	TGCAGTGCCAGGACTGGGGGGGATACGCAGTATTTT
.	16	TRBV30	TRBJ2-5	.	CAWSIKGGGGGETQYF	TGTGCCTGGAGTATCAAGGGGGGAGGAGGTGGGGAGACCCAGTACTTC
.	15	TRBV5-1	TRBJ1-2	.	CASSIGSRQSYGYTF	TGCGCCAGCAGCATTGGGTCCCGACAGTCCTATGGCTACACCTTC
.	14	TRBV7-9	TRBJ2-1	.	CASSLSPIGGTQFF	TGTGCCAGCAGCTTAAGTCCCATCGGAGGGACCCAGTTCTTC
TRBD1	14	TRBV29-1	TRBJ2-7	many	CSVETGALAYEQYF	TGCAGCGTTGAAACAGGGGCATTGGCATACGAGCAGTACTTC
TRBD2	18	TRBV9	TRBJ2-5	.	CASSVGLAGVYTRETQYF	TGTGCCAGCAGCGTAGGACTAGCGGGGGTCTATACTAGAGAGACCCAGTACTTC
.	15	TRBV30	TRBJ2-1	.	CAWSLFTGSYNEQFF	TGTGCCTGGAGTTTGTTTACGGGCTCCTACAATGAGCAGTTCTTC
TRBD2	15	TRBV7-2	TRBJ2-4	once	CASSLRSAGGGEQYF	TGTGCCAGCAGCTTACGGTCAGCGGGGGGGGGTGAGCAGTACTTC
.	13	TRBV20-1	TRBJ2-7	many	CSARKTDTYEQYF	TGCAGTGCTCGTAAGACAGACACCTACGAGCAGTACTTC
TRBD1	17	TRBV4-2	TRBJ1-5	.	CASSQDQPTGRAQPQHF	TGTGCCAGCAGCCAAGATCAGCCGACAGGGCGGGCTCAGCCCCAGCATTTT
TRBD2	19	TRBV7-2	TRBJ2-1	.	CASSLAGRRLAEYQETQFF	TGTGCCAGCAGCTTAGCGGGTCGTAGACTAGCGGAGTACCAAGAGACCCAGTTCTTC